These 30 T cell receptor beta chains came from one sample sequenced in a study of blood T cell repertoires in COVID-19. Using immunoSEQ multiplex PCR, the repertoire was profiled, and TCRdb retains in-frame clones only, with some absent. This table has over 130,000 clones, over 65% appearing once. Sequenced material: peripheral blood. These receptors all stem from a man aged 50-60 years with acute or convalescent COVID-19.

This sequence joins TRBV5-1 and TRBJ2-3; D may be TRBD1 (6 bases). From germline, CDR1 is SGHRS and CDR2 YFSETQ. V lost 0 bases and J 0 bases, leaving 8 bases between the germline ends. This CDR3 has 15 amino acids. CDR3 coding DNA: TGCGCCAGCAGCTTGGGTAGGGGGAGCACAGATACGCAGTATTTT. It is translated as CASSLGRGSTDTQYF.

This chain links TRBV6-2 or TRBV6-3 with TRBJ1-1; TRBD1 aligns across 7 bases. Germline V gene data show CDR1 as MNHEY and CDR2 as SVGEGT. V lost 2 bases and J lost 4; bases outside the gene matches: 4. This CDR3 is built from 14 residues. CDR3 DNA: TGTGCCAGCAGTTACGACAGGGTGGGCACTGAAGCTTTCTTT. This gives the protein CASSYDRVGTEAFF.

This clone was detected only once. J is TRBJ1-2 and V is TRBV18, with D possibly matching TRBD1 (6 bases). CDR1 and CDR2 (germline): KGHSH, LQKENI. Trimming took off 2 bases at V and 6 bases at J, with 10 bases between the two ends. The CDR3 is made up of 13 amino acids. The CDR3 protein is CASSPKSGDGYTF. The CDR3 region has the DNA TGTGCCAGCTCACCAAAATCAGGGGATGGCTACACCTTC.

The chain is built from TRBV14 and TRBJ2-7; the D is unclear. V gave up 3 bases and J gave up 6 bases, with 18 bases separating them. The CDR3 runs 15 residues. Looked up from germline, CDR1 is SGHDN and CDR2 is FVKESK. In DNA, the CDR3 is TGTGCCAGCAGCCATCCCCCCGGGTGGATTCTCGAGCAGTACGTC. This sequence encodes CASSHPPGWILEQYV.

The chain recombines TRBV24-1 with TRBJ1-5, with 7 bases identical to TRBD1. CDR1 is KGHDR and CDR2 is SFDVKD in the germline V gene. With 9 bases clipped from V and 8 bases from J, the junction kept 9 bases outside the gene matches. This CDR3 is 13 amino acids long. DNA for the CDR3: TGTGCCACCCCTCCAGGGGGGAAAGAGCCCCAGCATTTT. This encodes CATPPGGKEPQHF.

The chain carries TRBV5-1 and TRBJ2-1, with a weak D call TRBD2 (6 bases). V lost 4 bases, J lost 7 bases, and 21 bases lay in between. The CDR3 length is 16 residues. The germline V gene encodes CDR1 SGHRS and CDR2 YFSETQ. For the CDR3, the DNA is TGCGCCAGCAGCCCCGGTCAGGGAGGTGTATTGAATGAGCAGTTCTTC. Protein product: CASSPGQGGVLNEQFF.

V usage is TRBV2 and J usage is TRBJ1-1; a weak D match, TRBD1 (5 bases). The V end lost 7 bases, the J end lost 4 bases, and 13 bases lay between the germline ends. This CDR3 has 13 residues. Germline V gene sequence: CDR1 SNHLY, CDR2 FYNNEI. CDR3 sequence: CASTLDKITEAFF. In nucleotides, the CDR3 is TGTGCCAGCACCCTGGACAAAATCACTGAAGCTTTCTTT. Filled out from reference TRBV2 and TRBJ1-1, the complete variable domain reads EPEVTQTPSHQVTQMGQEVILRCVPISNHLYFYWYRQILGQKVEFLVSFYNNEISEKSEIFDDQFSVERPDGSNFTLKIRSTKLEDSAMYFCASTLDKITEAFFGQGTRLTVV.

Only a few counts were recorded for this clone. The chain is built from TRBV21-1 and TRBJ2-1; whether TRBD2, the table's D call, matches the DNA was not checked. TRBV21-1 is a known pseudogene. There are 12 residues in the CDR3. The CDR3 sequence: CASSVLYNEQFF. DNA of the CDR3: TGTGCCAGCAGCGTCCTCTACAATGAGCAGTTCTTC.

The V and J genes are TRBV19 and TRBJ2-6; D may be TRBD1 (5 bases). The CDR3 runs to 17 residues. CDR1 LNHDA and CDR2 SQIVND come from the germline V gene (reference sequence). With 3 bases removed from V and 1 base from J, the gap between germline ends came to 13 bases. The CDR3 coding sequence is TGTGCCAGTAGTATTGGGGCTACACCTTCTGGGGCCAACGTCCTGACTTTC. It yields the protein CASSIGATPSGANVLTF.

CDR3 sequence reads: CASSLAGGFYEQYV. The CDR3 DNA reads TGTGCCAGCAGTTTAGCGGGGGGATTCTACGAGCAGTACGTC. This rearrangement joins TRBV27 to TRBJ2-7, with TRBD2 matching over 8 bases. There are 14 residues in the CDR3. Germline V gene sequence: CDR1 MNHEY, CDR2 SMNVEV (reference sequence). Trimming cost V 2 bases and J 3 bases; bases outside gene matches: 3.

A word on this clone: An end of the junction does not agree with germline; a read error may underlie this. Here the CDR3 reads CTSSAQGMGRTFF. CDR3 DNA sequence: TGTACCAGCAGCGCTCAGGGTATGGGCAGGACTTTCTTT. The chain recombines TRBV5-6 with TRBJ1-1, with D possibly matching TRBD1 (5 bases). Germline CDR1 SGHDT, CDR2 YYEEEE. This CDR3 is built from 13 residues.

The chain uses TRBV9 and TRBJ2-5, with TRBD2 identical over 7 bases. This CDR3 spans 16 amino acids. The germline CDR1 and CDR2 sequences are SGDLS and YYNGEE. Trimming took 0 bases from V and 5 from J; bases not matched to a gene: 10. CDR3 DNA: TGTGCCAGCAGCGTAGCATCTAGCGGACCCAGGGAGACCCAGTACTTC. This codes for CASSVASSGPRETQYF.

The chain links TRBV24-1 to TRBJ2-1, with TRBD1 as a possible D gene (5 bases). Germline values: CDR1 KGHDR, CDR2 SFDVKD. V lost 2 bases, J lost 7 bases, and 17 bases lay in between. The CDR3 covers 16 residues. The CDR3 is CATSDSRSLGVNEQFF. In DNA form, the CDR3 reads TGTGCCACCAGTGATTCAAGATCCCTAGGGGTTAATGAGCAGTTCTTC.

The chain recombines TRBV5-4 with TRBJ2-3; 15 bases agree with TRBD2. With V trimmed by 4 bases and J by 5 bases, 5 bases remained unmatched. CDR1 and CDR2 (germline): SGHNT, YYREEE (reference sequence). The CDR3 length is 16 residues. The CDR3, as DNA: TGTGCCAGCAGCGAGGGACTAGCGGGGGGAGAAGATACGCAGTATTTT. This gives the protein CASSEGLAGGEDTQYF.

CDR3 in amino acids: CASSMTGSYEQYF. The CDR3 nucleotides read TGTGCCAGCAGTATGACAGGGTCCTACGAGCAGTACTTC. This chain uses TRBV12-3 or TRBV12-4 with TRBJ2-7, with TRBD1 matching over 7 bases. The J segment lost 1 base and the V segment lost 5 bases, leaving 2 bases of the junction unmatched. The CDR3 loop spans 13 amino acids.

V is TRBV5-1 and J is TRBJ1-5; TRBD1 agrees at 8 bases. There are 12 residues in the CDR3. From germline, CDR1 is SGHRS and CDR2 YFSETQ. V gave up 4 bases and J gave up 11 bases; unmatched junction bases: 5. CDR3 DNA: TGCGCCAGCAGCCCTGGGACAGGAGCCCAGCATTTT. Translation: CASSPGTGAQHF.

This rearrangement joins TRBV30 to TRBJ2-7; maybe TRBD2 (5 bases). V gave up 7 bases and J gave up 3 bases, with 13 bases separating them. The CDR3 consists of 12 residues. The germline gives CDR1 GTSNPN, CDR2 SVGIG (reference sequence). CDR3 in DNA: TGTGCCTCCCGACACGGGGACTACGAGCAGTACTTC. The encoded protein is CASRHGDYEQYF.

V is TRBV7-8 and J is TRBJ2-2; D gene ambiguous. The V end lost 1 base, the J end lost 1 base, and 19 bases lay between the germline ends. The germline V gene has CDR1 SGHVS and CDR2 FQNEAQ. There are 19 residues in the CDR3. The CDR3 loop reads CASSLVPVRVVGNTGELFF. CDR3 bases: TGTGCCAGCAGCTTAGTTCCGGTTAGAGTGGTCGGGAACACCGGGGAGCTGTTTTTT.

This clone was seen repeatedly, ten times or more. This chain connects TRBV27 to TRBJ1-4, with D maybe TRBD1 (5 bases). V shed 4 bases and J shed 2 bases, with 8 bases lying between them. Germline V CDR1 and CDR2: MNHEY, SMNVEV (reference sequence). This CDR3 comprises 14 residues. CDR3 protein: CASSWGGTNEKLFF. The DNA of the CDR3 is TGTGCCAGCAGTTGGGGCGGTACTAATGAAAAACTGTTTTTT.

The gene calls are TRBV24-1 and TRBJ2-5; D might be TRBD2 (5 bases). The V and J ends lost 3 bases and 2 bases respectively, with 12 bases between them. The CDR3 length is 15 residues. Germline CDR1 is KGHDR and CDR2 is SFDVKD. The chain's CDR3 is CATSDGYPGQETQYF. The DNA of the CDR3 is TGTGCCACCAGTGATGGTTATCCGGGACAAGAGACCCAGTACTTC.

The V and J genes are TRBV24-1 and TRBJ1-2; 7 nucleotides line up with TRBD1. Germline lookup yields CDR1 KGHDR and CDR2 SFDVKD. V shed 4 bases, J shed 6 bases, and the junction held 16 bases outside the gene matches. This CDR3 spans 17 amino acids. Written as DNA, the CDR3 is TGTGCCACCAGTGACCCCAGACTCTCAACAGGGGTCAATGGCTACACCTTC. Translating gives CATSDPRLSTGVNGYTF.

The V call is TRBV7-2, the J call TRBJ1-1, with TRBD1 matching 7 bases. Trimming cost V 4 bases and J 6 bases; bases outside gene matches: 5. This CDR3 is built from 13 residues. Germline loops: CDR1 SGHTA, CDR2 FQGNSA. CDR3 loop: CASSSTGSPEAFF. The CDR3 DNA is TGTGCCAGCAGCTCGACAGGGTCCCCTGAAGCTTTCTTT.

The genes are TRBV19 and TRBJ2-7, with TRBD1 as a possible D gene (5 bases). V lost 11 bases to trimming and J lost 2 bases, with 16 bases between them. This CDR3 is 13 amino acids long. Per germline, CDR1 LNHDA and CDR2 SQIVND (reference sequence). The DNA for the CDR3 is TGTGCCCTCCGACAGCTCCCCCCCTACGAGCAGTACGTC. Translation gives CALRQLPPYEQYV.

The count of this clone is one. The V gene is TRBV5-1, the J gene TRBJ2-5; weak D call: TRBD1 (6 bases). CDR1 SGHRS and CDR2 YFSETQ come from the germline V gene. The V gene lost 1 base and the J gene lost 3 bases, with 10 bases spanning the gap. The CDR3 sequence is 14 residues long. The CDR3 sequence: CASSLRQGKETQYF. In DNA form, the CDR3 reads TGCGCCAGCAGCTTGAGGCAGGGGAAAGAGACCCAGTACTTC.

The CDR3: CASSQVSGGASNTIYF. CDR3 sequence (DNA): TGTGCCAGCAGCCAAGTCTCCGGGGGTGCTAGTAACACCATATATTTT. V gene TRBV3-1 (or the pseudogene TRBV3-2) combines with J gene TRBJ1-3, with a weak D call TRBD1 (5 bases). V dropped 1 base and J dropped 7 bases, with 17 bases sitting between them. This CDR3 is 16 amino acids long. Germline assignment: CDR1 LGHDT and CDR2 YNNKEL (reference sequence).

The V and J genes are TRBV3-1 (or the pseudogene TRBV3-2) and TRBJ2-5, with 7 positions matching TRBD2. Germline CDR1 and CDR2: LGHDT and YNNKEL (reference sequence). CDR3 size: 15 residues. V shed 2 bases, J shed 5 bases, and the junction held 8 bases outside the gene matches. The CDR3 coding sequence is TGTGCCAGCAGCCAATCCGGCGGGGGTGGGGAGACCCAGTACTTC. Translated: CASSQSGGGGETQYF.

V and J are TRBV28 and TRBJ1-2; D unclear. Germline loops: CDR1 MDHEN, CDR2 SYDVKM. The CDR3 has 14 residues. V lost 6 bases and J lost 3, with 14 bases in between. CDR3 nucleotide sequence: TGTGCCAGCAGCCAACCAGGAGGCGACTATGGCTACACCTTC. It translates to CASSQPGGDYGYTF.

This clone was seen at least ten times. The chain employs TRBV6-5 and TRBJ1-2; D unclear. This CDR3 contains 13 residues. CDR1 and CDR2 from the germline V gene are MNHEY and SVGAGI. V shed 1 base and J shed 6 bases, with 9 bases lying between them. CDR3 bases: TGTGCCAGCAGTTACTGGGCCTCAGATGGCTACACCTTC. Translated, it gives CASSYWASDGYTF.

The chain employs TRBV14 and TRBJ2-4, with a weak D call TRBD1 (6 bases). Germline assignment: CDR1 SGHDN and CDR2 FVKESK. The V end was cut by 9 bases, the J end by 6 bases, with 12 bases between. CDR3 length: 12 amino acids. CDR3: CASAIQGNIQYF. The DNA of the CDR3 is TGTGCCAGTGCGATACAGGGAAACATTCAGTACTTC.

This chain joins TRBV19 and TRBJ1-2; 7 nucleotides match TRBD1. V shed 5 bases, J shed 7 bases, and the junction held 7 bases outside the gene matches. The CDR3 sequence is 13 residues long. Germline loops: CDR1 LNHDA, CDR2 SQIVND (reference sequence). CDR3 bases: TGTGCCAGTAGTCATTCAGGGGGAAGTGGCTACACCTTC. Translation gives CASSHSGGSGYTF.